The present T cell receptor (beta chain) was sequenced within a study of breast tumors, draining lymph nodes, adjacent tissues. Study-wide results and caveats: That most tumor T cells come from lymph nodes remained unproven. Tumors had less TCR diversity than lymph nodes, more than nontumor tissue. Most tumor T cells seemingly derive from lymph node, then expand in tumor. Luminal-like breast cancer showed significantly higher tumor–nontumor repertoire similarity than basal-like.

The lymph nodes were axillary draining lymph nodes from breast cancer patients. The CDR3 sequence is 15 residues long. The V gene's germline CDR1 is SEHNR and CDR2 FQNEAQ (reference sequence). MiXCR was run by TCRdb on the multiplex PCR reads, yielding one entry per CDR3 protein. The sample lists about 80,000 distinct CDR3 sequences; approximately 19% were seen once. This clonotype was observed many times. No antigen is known for it. Compared with germline, one end of the junction differs, possibly owing to a read error. The TCR originated in a female donor with breast cancer. Some clones in this sample may be carry-over from other donors' samples. Material: axillary lymph node tissue. The V call is TRBV7-9, the J call TRBJ2-1, with TRBD1 as a possible D gene (6 bases). The CDR3 sequence is CASSFLGGDEASQVF. As DNA, the CDR3 is TGTGCCAGCAGCTTCCTTGGGGGCGACGAAGCATCGCAGGTCTTC.